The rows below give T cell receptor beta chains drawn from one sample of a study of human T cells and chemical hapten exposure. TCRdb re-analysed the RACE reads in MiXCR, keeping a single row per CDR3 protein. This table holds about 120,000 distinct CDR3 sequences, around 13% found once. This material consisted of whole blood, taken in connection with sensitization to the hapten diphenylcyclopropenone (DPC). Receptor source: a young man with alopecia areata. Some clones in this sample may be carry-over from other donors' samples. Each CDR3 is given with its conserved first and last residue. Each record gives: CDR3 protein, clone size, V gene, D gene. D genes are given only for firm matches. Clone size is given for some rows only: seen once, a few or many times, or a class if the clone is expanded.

CDR3: CASSTPARGLGPLHF
size: few
V: TRBV7-8
D: .

CDR3: CASSLLGPGGELFF
size: .
V: TRBV12-3/TRBV12-4
D: .

CDR3: CASSPPSGPEAFF
size: .
V: TRBV5-1
D: .

CDR3: CASSPRRAKVGSPLHF
size: .
V: TRBV4-3
D: .

CDR3: CASSATPAYNSPLHF
size: .
V: TRBV9
D: .

CDR3: CASSWGDRPSGELFF
size: .
V: TRBV5-1
D: TRBD1

CDR3: CASSSSGTLETQYF
size: few
V: TRBV7-2
D: .

CDR3: CSVRMGTGAQPQHF
size: few
V: TRBV29-1
D: TRBD1

CDR3: CASSLRPRKNEQFF
size: .
V: TRBV7-6
D: .

CDR3: CASSTLNRGQANYGYTF
size: .
V: TRBV27
D: TRBD1

CDR3: CASSSGLAGASTDTQYF
size: .
V: TRBV27
D: TRBD2